The 8 T cell receptor beta chains below come from one sample, sequenced in a study of cytomegalovirus exposure and HLA in healthy donors. 13 Jbeta primers and 60 Vbeta primers were used for the PCR. The repertoire was sequenced with immunoSEQ multiplex PCR; TCRdb's copy has only in-frame clones and lacks some. The data hold approximately 120,000 clones, with approximately 80% observed a single time. The sample consisted of PBMCs. Receptors were obtained from a man aged 40-50 years in good health and CMV-seropositive.

The chain carries TRBV18 and TRBJ1-5; D is perhaps TRBD1 (6 bases). Trimming stripped 6 bases from V and 7 bases from J, with 16 bases between. Germline V gene data show CDR1 as KGHSH and CDR2 as LQKENI. The CDR3 is 14 amino acids. This CDR3 reads CASSQTGREQPQHF. In DNA, the CDR3 is TGTGCCAGCTCCCAAACAGGGCGGGAGCAGCCCCAGCATTTT.

This sequence joins TRBV6-5 and TRBJ1-2; 7 bases align to TRBD1. Germline assignment: CDR1 MNHEY and CDR2 SVGAGI. CDR3 length equals 14 residues. Losses at the gene ends were 6 bases for V and 2 bases for J; bases not matched to a gene: 6. The CDR3 sequence: CASRPTGDNYGYTF. CDR3 nucleotide sequence: TGTGCCAGCAGACCCACAGGGGACAACTATGGCTACACCTTC.

A few counts support this clone. The J gene is TRBJ2-3, the V gene TRBV28; 9 bases map to TRBD2. Trimming cost V 7 bases and J 0 bases; bases outside gene matches: 11. The CDR3 consists of 17 residues. Germline V gene data show CDR1 as MDHEN and CDR2 as SYDVKM. The CDR3 sequence is CASTLIAGDPSTDTQYF. The CDR3 coding sequence is TGTGCCAGCACCCTGATAGCGGGGGACCCTAGCACAGATACGCAGTATTTT.

This clone was found a few times. The chain carries TRBV11-2 and TRBJ2-1, with D possibly matching TRBD1 (5 bases). V shed 5 bases and J shed 10 bases, with 21 bases lying between them. The CDR3 is 15 residues long. CDR1 and CDR2 (germline): SGHAT, FQNNGV. The CDR3 sequence is CASSPWAGRTYEQFF. In DNA form, the CDR3 reads TGTGCCAGCAGCCCCTGGGCCGGCCGGACATACGAGCAGTTCTTC.

The rearrangement joins TRBV10-3 to TRBJ2-2, with 7 nucleotides matching TRBD1. J lost 0 bases, V lost 5 bases, and 6 bases had no gene match. From germline, CDR1 is ENHRY and CDR2 SYGVKD. The CDR3 consists of 16 residues. The CDR3 protein is CAISYSGQPNTGELFF. CDR3 DNA sequence: TGTGCCATCAGTTACTCGGGACAGCCGAACACCGGGGAGCTGTTTTTT.

The V gene is TRBV27, the J gene TRBJ1-5, with 10 positions matching TRBD1. CDR3 length: 14 residues. Germline CDR1 is MNHEY and CDR2 is SMNVEV (reference sequence). Trimming at V came to 9 bases and at J to 5 bases, leaving 7 bases not matched to a gene. The CDR3 protein is CASNDRGRDQPQHF. The CDR3 bases are TGTGCCAGTAACGACAGGGGGCGGGATCAGCCCCAGCATTTT.

This chain uses TRBV30 with TRBJ2-5, with D tentatively TRBD2 (6 bases). The CDR3 extends over 13 amino acids. V was cut by 4 bases and J by 7 bases, with 16 bases left in between. Germline CDR1 and CDR2: GTSNPN and SVGIG (reference sequence). The CDR3 spells CAWTGGAGGTQYF. CDR3 sequence (DNA): TGTGCCTGGACTGGGGGAGCCGGGGGGACCCAGTACTTC. Supplemented by reference TRBV30 and TRBJ2-5, the full variable domain reads SQTIHQWPATLVQPVGSPLSLECTVEGTSNPNLYWYRQAAGRGLQLLFYSVGIGQISSEVPQNLSASRPQDRQFILSSKKLLLSDSGFYLCAWTGGAGGTQYFGPGTRLLVL.

V and J are TRBV28 and TRBJ2-1, with 9 bases aligning to TRBD1. The germline gives CDR1 MDHEN, CDR2 SYDVKM. This CDR3 region has 17 residues. With V trimmed by 5 bases and J by 2 bases, 10 bases remained unmatched. The CDR3: CASSPLVRDRAYNEQFF. The CDR3 nucleotides read TGTGCCAGCAGTCCCCTAGTCCGGGACAGGGCCTACAATGAGCAGTTCTTC.